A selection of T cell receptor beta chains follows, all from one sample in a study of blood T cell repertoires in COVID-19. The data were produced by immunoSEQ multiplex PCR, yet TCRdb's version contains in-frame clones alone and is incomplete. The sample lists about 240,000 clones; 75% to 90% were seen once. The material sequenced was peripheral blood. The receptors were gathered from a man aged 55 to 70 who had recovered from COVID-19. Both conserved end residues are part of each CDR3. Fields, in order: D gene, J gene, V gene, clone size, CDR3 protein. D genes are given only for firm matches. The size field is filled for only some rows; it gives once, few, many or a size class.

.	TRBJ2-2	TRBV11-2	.	CASSLTTGNTGELFF
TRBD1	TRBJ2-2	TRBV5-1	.	CASSPTGAIGTGELFF
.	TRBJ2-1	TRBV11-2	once	CASRRPGTPSSNEQFF
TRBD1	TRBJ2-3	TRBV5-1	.	CASSLGGTADTQYF
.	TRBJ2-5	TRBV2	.	CASSEVDSTRGTQYF
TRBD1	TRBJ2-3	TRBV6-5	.	CASRDRGYTDTQYF
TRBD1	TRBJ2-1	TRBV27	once	CASTARTHQGANEQFF
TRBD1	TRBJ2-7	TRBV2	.	CASSVDRGRYEQYF
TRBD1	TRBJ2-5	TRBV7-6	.	CASSFAGGPSQETQYF
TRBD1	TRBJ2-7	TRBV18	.	CASSTPGQYLEQYF
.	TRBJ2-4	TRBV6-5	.	CATSTGLGNIQYF
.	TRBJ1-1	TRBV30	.	CAWGLTRNTEAFF